The source of this T cell receptor beta chain is a study of T cell repertoires in cytomegalovirus infection. Note on this clonotype: Its antigen is still unknown.

TCRdb reprocessed the reads with MiXCR, giving one entry per CDR3 protein. The sample yields approximately 320,000 distinct CDR3 sequences, 9.5% seen once. CDR3 length equals 16 residues. The germline CDR1 and CDR2 sequences are SNHLY and FYNNEI. Trimming at V came to 3 bases and at J to 2 bases, leaving 8 bases not matched to a gene. General study results and limits: CMV-specific TCR beta clonotypes restricted by HLA-C dominated the ex vivo response.

This chain joins TRBV2 and TRBJ2-3; the match to TRBD2 covers 7 bases. The sequencing input was PBMCs. The sequence was collected from a human donor in good health (CMV status not recorded). Some clones in this sample may be carry-over from other donors' samples. The CDR3 loop is CASSEWRETITDTQYF. The CDR3 DNA is TGTGCCAGCAGTGAGTGGCGGGAGACTATCACAGATACGCAGTATTTT.